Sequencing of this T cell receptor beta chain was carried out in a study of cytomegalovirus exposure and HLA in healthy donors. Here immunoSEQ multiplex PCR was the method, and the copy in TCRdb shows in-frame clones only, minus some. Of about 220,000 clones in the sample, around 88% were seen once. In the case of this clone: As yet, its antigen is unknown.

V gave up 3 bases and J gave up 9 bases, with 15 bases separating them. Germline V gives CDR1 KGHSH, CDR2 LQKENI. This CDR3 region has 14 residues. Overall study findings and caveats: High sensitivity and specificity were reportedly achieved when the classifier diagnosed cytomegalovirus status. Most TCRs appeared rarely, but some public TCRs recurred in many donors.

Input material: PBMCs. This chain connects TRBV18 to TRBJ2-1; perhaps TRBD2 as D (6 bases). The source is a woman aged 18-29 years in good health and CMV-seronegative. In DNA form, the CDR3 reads TGTGCCAGCTCACCTAGCGGCCCCCGGGGTGAGCAGTTCTTC. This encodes CASSPSGPRGEQFF.